Following are 23 T cell receptor beta chains from one sample sequenced in a study of CD8 T cells in Susac syndrome. After extraction with the RNeasy kit, about 0.45 to 1 ug of the RNA was reverse transcribed using random hexamers. One entry per CDR3 protein results from TCRdb running MiXCR on the immunoSEQ multiplex PCR reads. Among some 250,000 distinct CDR3 sequences listed, 90% to 97% were seen once. Sequencing was done on a sample of CD4+ T cells from PBMCs. The receptors shown here come from a human donor with Susac syndrome.

The chain links TRBV29-1 to TRBJ2-7; the match to TRBD1 covers 10 bases. Germline lookup yields CDR1 SQVTM and CDR2 ANQGSEA. The CDR3 runs to 14 residues. Unmatched junction bases numbered 6, after V lost 7 bases and J lost 0 bases. The CDR3 bases are TGCAGCGCTAGACGACAGGGGGCCTCCTACGAGCAGTACTTC. Translation: CSARRQGASYEQYF.

The CDR3 loop reads CASTSGQGSYNEQFF. The CDR3 nucleotides read TGTGCCAGCACCTCAGGACAGGGGTCCTACAATGAGCAGTTCTTC. The rearrangement joins TRBV28 to TRBJ2-1, with 9 positions matching TRBD1. CDR3 size: 15 residues. With 7 bases clipped from V and 1 base from J, the junction kept 5 bases outside the gene matches. CDR1 and CDR2 from the germline V gene are MDHEN and SYDVKM.

The chain couples TRBV27 to TRBJ2-3; TRBD2 aligns across 7 bases. The V gene end was trimmed by 3 bases and the J gene end by 2 bases; junction bases not matched to a gene: 5. Germline CDR1 and CDR2: MNHEY and SMNVEV (reference sequence). CDR3 size: 15 residues. DNA for the CDR3: TGTGCCAGCAGTTTGGGGAGGGCCCCCACAGATACGCAGTATTTT. This sequence encodes CASSLGRAPTDTQYF.

V usage is TRBV7-2 and J usage is TRBJ2-7; no firm D call. CDR1 is SGHTA, CDR2 FQGNSA, per germline. The V end lost 2 bases, the J end lost 3 bases, and 11 bases lay between the germline ends. This CDR3 has 14 amino acids. The CDR3 loop reads CASSLTLNSYEQYF. Here the CDR3 DNA reads TGTGCCAGCAGCTTAACCCTAAACAGCTACGAGCAGTACTTC.

This clonotype was observed once. The chain employs TRBV25-1 and TRBJ1-2, with TRBD1 identical over 7 bases. This CDR3 spans 14 amino acids. Germline V gene lookup returns CDR1 MGHDK and CDR2 SYGVNS. Trimming removed 3 bases from V and 7 bases from J; junction bases left unmatched: 8. CDR3 sequence (DNA): TGTGCCAGCAGTGAGGAGGGGGCGCTCTCTGGCTACACCTTC. Its translation: CASSEEGALSGYTF.

This clonotype was found once. The chain carries TRBV29-1 and TRBJ1-2; the D is unclear. This CDR3 region has 12 residues. The V end was cut by 7 bases, the J end by 2 bases, with 11 bases between. Germline loops: CDR1 SQVTM, CDR2 ANQGSEA. CDR3 in amino acids: CSATQFNYGYTF. CDR3 nucleotide sequence: TGCAGCGCCACGCAGTTCAACTATGGCTACACCTTC. The full variable domain, rest sourced from reference TRBV29-1 and TRBJ1-2, is SAVISQKPSRDICQRGTSLTIQCQVDSQVTMMFWYRQQPGQSLTLIATANQGSEATYESGFVIDKFPISRPNLTFSTLTVSNMSPEDSSIYLCSATQFNYGYTFGSGTRLTVV.

The chain carries TRBV4-1 and TRBJ2-2, with TRBD2 matching over 8 bases. Germline V gene data show CDR1 as MGHRA and CDR2 as YSYEKL. The CDR3 is 19 residues long. The trim removed 7 bases at V and 1 base at J, leaving 17 bases unmatched. As DNA, the CDR3 is TGCGCCAGCACCCGTAGAGGGACTAGTCATGGCGTGAACACCGGGGAGCTGTTTTTT. Protein: CASTRRGTSHGVNTGELFF.

This clonotype was observed once. The chain combines TRBV2 with TRBJ2-3, with TRBD2 matching over 8 bases. Germline V gene data show CDR1 as SNHLY and CDR2 as FYNNEI. The CDR3 has 17 residues. V lost 8 bases and J lost 2; bases outside the gene matches: 15. The CDR3, as DNA: TGTGCCAGCGTGATACTAGCGGAGACCTTCTACACAGATACGCAGTATTTT. It yields the protein CASVILAETFYTDTQYF.

CDR3 in amino acids: CASSVRDQLNIYELFF. CDR3 nucleotide sequence: TGTGCCAGCAGCGTCAGGGACCAACTAAACATTTATGAGCTGTTTTTT. This sequence joins TRBV9 and TRBJ2-2; the D call may be TRBD1 or TRBD2 (5 bases each). Per germline, CDR1 SGDLS and CDR2 YYNGEE. The ends were cut back, 2 bases at V and 11 bases at J, with 22 bases in the middle. The CDR3 contains 16 residues.

The chain recombines TRBV28 with TRBJ1-4; D uncertain. CDR3 size: 10 residues. V was cut by 10 bases and J by 11 bases, with 11 bases left in between. The germline V gene has CDR1 MDHEN and CDR2 SYDVKM. Here the CDR3 reads CATGMRKLFF. The DNA for the CDR3 is TGTGCCACCGGAATGAGGAAACTGTTTTTT.

CDR3 DNA: TGTGCCAGCAACAAGCGGGAGCTCCAAGAGACCCAGTACTTC. It translates to CASNKRELQETQYF. This chain joins TRBV12-3 or TRBV12-4 and TRBJ2-5, with 8 bases matching TRBD2. Germline trimming cut 7 bases from V and 1 base from J; bases unmatched to any gene: 5. CDR3 length: 14 residues.

This clonotype was seen only once. The V and J genes are TRBV12-3 or TRBV12-4 and TRBJ1-5; D unresolved. The CDR3 spans 12 residues. With 2 bases removed from V and 5 bases from J, the gap between germline ends came to 4 bases. This chain's CDR3 is CASSLMDQPQHF. In nucleotides, the CDR3 is TGTGCCAGCAGTTTAATGGATCAGCCCCAGCATTTT.

The rearrangement uses TRBV5-1 and TRBJ2-5; 7 bases match TRBD2. Germline CDR1 is SGHRS and CDR2 is YFSETQ. The CDR3 runs 13 residues. V shed 2 bases, J shed 5 bases, and the junction held 3 bases outside the gene matches. The CDR3 here is CASSLGLGETQYF. DNA for the CDR3: TGCGCCAGCAGCTTAGGACTAGGGGAGACCCAGTACTTC.

The rearrangement joins TRBV29-1 to TRBJ2-3, with 11 positions matching TRBD2. The germline V gene has CDR1 SQVTM and CDR2 ANQGSEA. The CDR3 spans 15 residues. Trimming took 4 bases from V and 2 from J; bases not matched to a gene: 5. This CDR3 reads CSVVGGLADTDTQYF. The CDR3 nucleotides are TGCAGCGTTGTAGGGGGACTAGCGGACACAGATACGCAGTATTTT.

The chain is built from TRBV29-1 and TRBJ1-1, with D hard to call. Trimming removed 7 bases at V and 1 base at J, with 13 bases between. Germline V CDR1 and CDR2: SQVTM, ANQGSEA. The length of the CDR3 is 13 residues. The CDR3 nucleotides are TGCAGCGCCAGCCTAAATAGGAACACTGAAGCTTTCTTT. Translated, it gives CSASLNRNTEAFF. Complete variable domain (other parts from reference TRBV29-1 and TRBJ1-1): SAVISQKPSRDICQRGTSLTIQCQVDSQVTMMFWYRQQPGQSLTLIATANQGSEATYESGFVIDKFPISRPNLTFSTLTVSNMSPEDSSIYLCSASLNRNTEAFFGQGTRLTVV.

The chain combines TRBV7-8 with TRBJ1-2, with D maybe TRBD1 (5 bases). The CDR3 consists of 13 residues. Per the germline V gene, CDR1 is SGHVS and CDR2 is FQNEAQ. Between the trimmed V and J ends, which lost 1 base and 7 bases, there was a span of 10 bases. This CDR3 reads CASSLDRLSGYTF. CDR3 in DNA: TGTGCCAGCAGCTTAGACAGGCTTAGTGGCTACACCTTC.

This chain uses TRBV28 with TRBJ2-1, with D possibly being TRBD2 (5 bases). CDR1 is MDHEN, CDR2 SYDVKM, per germline. V lost 5 bases, J lost 2 bases, and 10 bases lay in between. The CDR3 is made up of 14 amino acids. The CDR3 region is CASSIGDPYNEQFF. For the CDR3, the DNA is TGTGCCAGCAGTATCGGGGATCCCTACAATGAGCAGTTCTTC.

This rearrangement joins TRBV14 to TRBJ1-4; D may be TRBD1 (5 bases). Germline V gene data show CDR1 as SGHDN and CDR2 as FVKESK. The CDR3 has 14 amino acids. V lost 4 bases and J 5 bases, leaving 11 bases between the germline ends. CDR3 DNA sequence: TGTGCCAGCAGCCCCAACAGGAGGAATGAAAAACTGTTTTTT. Its protein is CASSPNRRNEKLFF.

The V call is TRBV5-1, the J call TRBJ2-7; 13 bases are a match to TRBD2. The CDR3 is made up of 18 amino acids. CDR1 is SGHRS, CDR2 YFSETQ, per germline. Germline trimming cut 0 bases from V and 3 bases from J; bases unmatched to any gene: 9. CDR3: CASSLVIATSGRIYEQYF. The CDR3 nucleotides read TGCGCCAGCAGCTTGGTTATCGCGACTAGCGGGAGGATCTACGAGCAGTACTTC.

The J gene is TRBJ2-1, the V gene TRBV29-1; 9 nucleotides match TRBD1. This CDR3 spans 16 amino acids. Trimming at V came to 6 bases and at J to 0 bases, leaving 9 bases not matched to a gene. Germline CDR1 reads SQVTM; CDR2 reads ANQGSEA. The CDR3 region has the DNA TGCAGCGTGGGGACAGGGTACCGCACCTCCTACAATGAGCAGTTCTTC. Protein product: CSVGTGYRTSYNEQFF.

V and J are TRBV2 and TRBJ2-2; possibly TRBD1 or TRBD2 for D (6 bases each). The germline gives CDR1 SNHLY, CDR2 FYNNEI. The CDR3 has 14 amino acids. V lost 6 bases to trimming and J lost 4 bases, with 12 bases between them. The CDR3 DNA follows: TGTGCCAGCAGGGGGGCGGGACGCACCGGGGAGCTGTTTTTT. Its translation is CASRGAGRTGELFF.

The rearrangement links TRBV15 to TRBJ1-1; 9 bases line up with TRBD1. The CDR3 runs 15 residues. After removal of 3 bases from V and 5 bases from J, the junction contained 7 bases not matched to a gene. Germline V CDR1 and CDR2: LNHNV, YYDKDF (reference sequence). CDR3 DNA: TGTGCCACCAGCAGTCCACAGGGGGCAGGGACTGAAGCTTTCTTT. Residues: CATSSPQGAGTEAFF. Supplemented by reference TRBV15 and TRBJ1-1, the full variable domain reads DAMVIQNPRYQVTQFGKPVTLSCSQTLNHNVMYWYQQKSSQAPKLLFHYYDKDFNNEADTPDNFQSRRPNTSFCFLDIRSPGLGDTAMYLCATSSPQGAGTEAFFGQGTRLTVV.

Worth noting for this clonotype: At one boundary the junction diverges from the germline segment, which might be a read error. The chain is built from TRBV29-1 and TRBJ1-1; D remains unclear. From germline, CDR1 is SQVTM and CDR2 ANQGSEA. There are 13 residues in the CDR3. CDR3 protein: CSVGWTVNTEAFF. In nucleotides, the CDR3 is TGCAGCGTTGGTTGGACTGTGAATACTGAAGCTTTCTTT.